A single sample is the source of the 3 T cell receptor beta chains below, sequenced in a study of human T cells and chemical hapten exposure. TCRdb analysed the RACE reads with MiXCR anew, one entry per CDR3 protein. The data show 180,000 or so distinct CDR3 sequences, roughly a quarter seen once. The time point denotes: patch test 3, about 24 weeks after DPC sensitization. Sample treatment: therapeutic diphenylcyclopropenone sensitization with weekly scalp DPC. Specimen: whole blood, collected in connection with sensitization to the hapten diphenylcyclopropenone (DPC). These receptors all stem from a woman between 40 and 55 years old with alopecia areata. Some clones in this sample may be carry-over from other donors' samples.

This clonotype was detected only a few times. The genes are TRBV10-3 and TRBJ2-5; 7 bases align to TRBD2. Germline-derived CDR1 and CDR2 are ENHRY and SYGVKD. CDR3 length equals 15 residues. The V segment lost 2 bases and the J segment 1 base; nucleotides outside the gene matches: 4. The CDR3 loop reads CAISEGGGSQETQYF. The CDR3 DNA is TGTGCCATCAGTGAGGGGGGGGGATCCCAAGAGACCCAGTACTTC.

In its sample, this clonotype was seen a few times. CDR3 sequence reads: CASSLEVGGYGYTF. The CDR3 DNA follows: TGTGCCAGCAGCTTGGAAGTAGGGGGGTATGGCTACACCTTC. The chain links TRBV5-5 to TRBJ1-2; TRBD1 might be the D (6 bases). CDR3 length equals 14 residues. V was cut by 0 bases and J by 5 bases, with 11 bases left in between. Germline V gives CDR1 SGHKS, CDR2 YYEKEE (reference sequence).

The chain uses TRBV7-2 and TRBJ2-7; no clear D gene. The CDR3 runs to 14 residues. Germline V gene data show CDR1 as SGHTA and CDR2 as FQGNSA. Trimming removed 1 base at V and 4 bases at J, with 11 bases between. CDR3 sequence: CASSLGGVAYEQYF. The DNA of the CDR3 is TGTGCCAGCAGCTTAGGCGGCGTGGCATACGAGCAGTACTTC.